The clone carrying this TCR beta chain occurred once. Produced via immunoSEQ multiplex PCR; TCRdb's table is partial and in-frame only. This sample carries about 180,000 clones, roughly 88% of them seen once, and the ten largest clones take more than 7%. The source of the sample is a study of T cell responses to AZD1222 COVID-19 vaccine. CDR3 length equals 12 residues. Germline-derived CDR1 and CDR2 are SQVTM and ANQGSEA. V was trimmed by 4 bases and J by 2 bases, leaving 8 bases between them. The sequence came from an adult in good health. This sample comprised peripheral blood, obtained on day 0 of AZD1222 vaccination. V usage is TRBV29-1 and J usage is TRBJ1-2; D may be TRBD1 (5 bases). This chain's CDR3 is CSVVDSNYGYTF. The CDR3 nucleotides read TGCAGCGTTGTAGACAGCAACTATGGCTACACCTTC.